The next 32 T cell receptor beta chains were all read from a single sample in a study of siplizumab effects on memory and regulatory T cells. Sequencing used immunoSEQ multiplex PCR; TCRdb keeps in-frame clones, though not all of them. This table has tens of thousands of clones, less than 85% appearing once. Sequenced material: memory CD4+ T cells sorted from blood. These receptors all stem from a human donor in good health.

The rearrangement joins TRBV2 to TRBJ1-3; D is perhaps TRBD1 (5 bases). Trimming cost V 6 bases and J 2 bases, with 5 bases left between them. The V gene's germline CDR1 is SNHLY and CDR2 FYNNEI. The CDR3 consists of 12 residues. The CDR3 region is CASSRAGNTIYF. The CDR3 bases are TGTGCCAGCAGCAGGGCTGGAAACACCATATATTTT.

The chain links TRBV2 to TRBJ1-5, with D unclear. The V gene's germline CDR1 is SNHLY and CDR2 FYNNEI. This CDR3 has 11 amino acids. Trimming left V 5 bases short and J 7 bases short, with 6 bases between. The CDR3 protein is CASSYTQPQHF. Written as DNA, the CDR3 is TGTGCCAGCAGTTATACCCAGCCCCAGCATTTT.

In DNA, the CDR3 is TGTGCCAGTAGTATAGAGGGAAGGACAGCGAATGAAAAACTGTTTTTT. Its translation is CASSIEGRTANEKLFF. J is TRBJ1-4 and V is TRBV19, with D possibly TRBD1 on 6 matching bases. The CDR3 covers 16 residues. Trimming shortened V by 0 bases and J by 5 bases, and 13 bases separated the two germline ends. Germline CDR1 reads LNHDA; CDR2 reads SQIVND (reference sequence).

This rearrangement joins TRBV19 to TRBJ2-7; D possibly corresponds to TRBD2 (6 bases). The V gene lost 9 bases and the J gene lost 4 bases, with 19 bases spanning the gap. This CDR3 spans 14 amino acids. Germline CDR1 and CDR2: LNHDA and SQIVND (reference sequence). The CDR3 reads CASTPGTWGYEQYF. The DNA of the CDR3 is TGTGCCAGCACGCCCGGGACTTGGGGATACGAGCAGTACTTC. The whole variable domain, filled in from reference TRBV19 and TRBJ2-7, reads DGGITQSPKYLFRKEGQNVTLSCEQNLNHDAMYWYRQDPGQGLRLIYYSQIVNDFQKGDIAEGYSVSREKKESFPLTVTSAQKNPTAFYLCASTPGTWGYEQYFGPGTRLTVT.

This clone was observed a single time. This chain links TRBV5-4 with TRBJ1-2, with D possibly TRBD1 on 6 matching bases. The CDR3 has 13 amino acids. Germline V gene sequence: CDR1 SGHNT, CDR2 YYREEE (reference sequence). V lost 2 bases and J lost 8, with 13 bases in between. The CDR3: CASSFPGARGYTF. The CDR3 nucleotides read TGTGCCAGCAGCTTCCCGGGGGCGCGGGGCTACACCTTC. The variable domain in full, with the rest retrieved from reference TRBV5-4 and TRBJ1-2, is ETGVTQSPTHLIKTRGQQVTLRCSSQSGHNTVSWYQQALGQGPQFIFQYYREEENGRGNFPPRFSGLQFPNYSSELNVNALELDDSALYLCASSFPGARGYTFGSGTRLTVV.

The rearrangement joins TRBV19 to TRBJ2-7, with 13 bases identical to TRBD2. Trimming removed 10 bases from V and 3 bases from J; junction bases left unmatched: 18. CDR1 is LNHDA, CDR2 SQIVND, per germline (reference sequence). The length of the CDR3 is 18 residues. CDR3 bases: TGTGCCACCACTCCGGGACTAGCGGGACCACAGTACCACTACGAGCAGTACTTC. Protein: CATTPGLAGPQYHYEQYF.

The chain recombines TRBV19 with TRBJ2-7; 12 nucleotides align to TRBD2. The V gene end was trimmed by 7 bases and the J gene end by 4 bases; junction bases not matched to a gene: 5. The V gene's germline CDR1 is LNHDA and CDR2 SQIVND (reference sequence). There are 14 residues in the CDR3. The DNA of the CDR3 is TGTGCCAGTAACCGGGGGACTAGCGGGTACGAGCAGTACTTC. Translated: CASNRGTSGYEQYF.

V usage is TRBV5-1 and J usage is TRBJ1-2; D is uncertain. The germline CDR1 and CDR2 sequences are SGHRS and YFSETQ. V was clipped by 4 bases and J by 5 bases, with 18 bases between them. The CDR3 totals 15 residues. The CDR3 protein is CASSHQGGMGYGYTF. CDR3 coding DNA: TGCGCCAGCAGCCACCAAGGCGGGATGGGGTATGGCTACACCTTC.

V gene TRBV7-3 combines with J gene TRBJ2-1, with 13 positions matching TRBD2. CDR1 and CDR2 (germline): SGHTA, FQGTGA. CDR3 size: 17 residues. Trimming cost V 2 bases and J 9 bases; bases outside gene matches: 10. In nucleotides, the CDR3 is TGTGCCAGCAGCTTATATATCACTAGCGGGAGGGCTGGTGAGCAGTTCTTC. Amino acids: CASSLYITSGRAGEQFF.

The chain is built from TRBV5-1 and TRBJ2-3; D possibly corresponds to TRBD2 (6 bases). V dropped 2 bases and J dropped 1 base, with 11 bases sitting between them. Germline CDR1 reads SGHRS; CDR2 reads YFSETQ. The CDR3 covers 15 residues. The CDR3 DNA reads as TGCGCCAGCAGCTTTCTGGGGGGTGGCACAGATACGCAGTATTTT. Translation gives CASSFLGGGTDTQYF.

The table lists this clone with a few counts. The chain joins TRBV5-1 to TRBJ2-3; D tentatively fits TRBD1 or TRBD2 (5 bases each). Germline V gene data show CDR1 as SGHRS and CDR2 as YFSETQ. This CDR3 is 15 amino acids long. Trimming removed 3 bases at V and 0 bases at J, with 11 bases between. The CDR3 sequence is CASSWGTVSTDTQYF. As DNA, the CDR3 is TGCGCCAGCAGCTGGGGGACGGTTAGCACAGATACGCAGTATTTT.

This clone was seen once. V usage is TRBV27 and J usage is TRBJ1-4, with unresolved D. There are 16 residues in the CDR3. V dropped 6 bases and J dropped 0 bases, with 14 bases sitting between them. CDR1 MNHEY and CDR2 SMNVEV come from the germline V gene (reference sequence). The CDR3 spells CASRRRGSATNEKLFF. CDR3 nucleotide sequence: TGTGCCAGCAGAAGAAGAGGCTCAGCAACTAATGAAAAACTGTTTTTT.

This clone was detected only once. This chain joins TRBV19 and TRBJ2-1, with 8 nucleotides matching TRBD2. The ends lost 1 base at V and 4 bases at J; junction bases unmatched: 3. Germline V gene sequence: CDR1 LNHDA, CDR2 SQIVND (reference sequence). This CDR3 contains 15 residues. CDR3 bases: TGTGCCAGTAGTATAGTGCGGGGGGCGTACAATGAGCAGTTCTTC. Amino acid sequence: CASSIVRGAYNEQFF. The full variable domain, rest sourced from reference TRBV19 and TRBJ2-1, is DGGITQSPKYLFRKEGQNVTLSCEQNLNHDAMYWYRQDPGQGLRLIYYSQIVNDFQKGDIAEGYSVSREKKESFPLTVTSAQKNPTAFYLCASSIVRGAYNEQFFGPGTRLTVL.

The gene calls are TRBV30 and TRBJ1-5; a weak D match, TRBD1 (6 bases). The CDR3 runs 15 residues. CDR1 GTSNPN and CDR2 SVGIG come from the germline V gene (reference sequence). Trimming left V 0 bases short and J 2 bases short, with 11 bases between. This CDR3 reads CAWSVTGGGNQPQHF. In DNA, the CDR3 is TGTGCCTGGAGTGTAACCGGGGGCGGCAATCAGCCCCAGCATTTT.

A remark on this clone: Other DNA sequences in this sample translate to the same CDR3. This chain links TRBV18 with TRBJ2-7, with no clear D. V gave up 0 bases and J gave up 1 base, with 7 bases separating them. Looked up from germline, CDR1 is KGHSH and CDR2 is LQKENI. This CDR3 has 14 amino acids. CDR3 protein: CASSPPALSYEQYF. DNA for the CDR3: TGTGCCAGCTCACCACCTGCCCTGTCCTACGAGCAGTACTTC. The entire variable domain, with the rest obtained from reference TRBV18 and TRBJ2-7, is as follows: NAGVMQNPRHLVRRRGQEARLRCSPMKGHSHVYWYRQLPEEGLKFMVYLQKENIIDESGMPKERFSAEFPKEGPSILRIQQVVRGDSAAYFCASSPPALSYEQYFGPGTRLTVT.

The V and J genes are TRBV27 and TRBJ1-2; 10 bases agree with TRBD1. The CDR3 runs 19 residues. Germline V gene data show CDR1 as MNHEY and CDR2 as SMNVEV (reference sequence). With 4 bases clipped from V and 5 bases from J, the junction kept 19 bases outside the gene matches. This CDR3 reads CASSSLFLIPGTGEYGYTF. In DNA, the CDR3 is TGTGCCAGCAGTTCCTTGTTCCTTATCCCCGGGACAGGGGAGTATGGCTACACCTTC.

V is TRBV5-1 and J is TRBJ2-1, with TRBD2 identical over 9 bases. V was pared by 4 bases and J by 8 bases, with 10 bases of the junction left unmatched. The germline gives CDR1 SGHRS, CDR2 YFSETQ. This CDR3 spans 15 amino acids. CDR3 coding DNA: TGCGCCAGCAGCGATGGGAGCGGGGGGTTTTATGAGCAGTTCTTC. It specifies CASSDGSGGFYEQFF.

J is TRBJ2-3 and V is TRBV7-9; D ambiguous. Germline assignment: CDR1 SEHNR and CDR2 FQNEAQ (reference sequence). Trimming stripped 5 bases from V and 2 bases from J, with 11 bases between. The CDR3 is 14 amino acids. CDR3 region: CASSPSPNTDTQYF. The CDR3 DNA sequence: TGTGCCAGCAGCCCAAGTCCCAACACAGATACGCAGTATTTT.

The rearrangement joins TRBV4-1 to TRBJ2-4; D call uncertain. The CDR3 runs 13 residues. Trimming removed 2 bases from V and 5 bases from J, with 7 bases in between. CDR1 and CDR2 from the germline V gene are MGHRA and YSYEKL. DNA of the CDR3: TGCGCCAGCAGCCAACTCCAGCAAAACATTCAGTACTTC. This translates into CASSQLQQNIQYF.

The chain couples TRBV19 to TRBJ2-2; D might be TRBD2 (6 bases). Germline V gene data show CDR1 as LNHDA and CDR2 as SQIVND (reference sequence). This CDR3 spans 17 amino acids. Trimming left V 2 bases short and J 6 bases short, with 19 bases between. The CDR3 DNA sequence: TGTGCCAGTAGTATACGGGCCGGGGGATTTGGTGCCGGGGAGCTGTTTTTT. Residues: CASSIRAGGFGAGELFF.

Concerning this clone itself: This sample also contains other DNA sequences that code for the same CDR3. The chain joins TRBV18 to TRBJ2-2, with D perhaps assigned TRBD1 or TRBD2 (5 bases each). With 3 bases removed from V and 5 bases from J, the gap between germline ends came to 10 bases. Germline V lookup: CDR1 KGHSH, CDR2 LQKENI. The CDR3 has 14 amino acids. CDR3 DNA: TGTGCCAGCTCACCGCAGGGAGATACCGGGGAGCTGTTTTTT. It encodes CASSPQGDTGELFF.

This clone has only one observation. The gene calls are TRBV28 and TRBJ1-2; 9 bases agree with TRBD1. CDR1 and CDR2 from the germline V gene are MDHEN and SYDVKM. The length of the CDR3 is 13 residues. V shed 8 bases and J 5 bases; nucleotides not matched to a gene: 6. The CDR3 spells CASGTGQRYGYTF. The CDR3 DNA sequence: TGTGCCAGCGGGACAGGGCAGAGGTATGGCTACACCTTC.

V is TRBV6-5 and J is TRBJ1-2; D perhaps matches TRBD1 (5 bases). Trimming removed 6 bases at V and 2 bases at J, with 13 bases between. Germline lookup yields CDR1 MNHEY and CDR2 SVGAGI. The CDR3 loop spans 14 amino acids. The CDR3 spells CASSPSRENYGYTF. In DNA, the CDR3 is TGTGCCAGCAGCCCATCCAGGGAGAACTATGGCTACACCTTC.

The chain is built from TRBV6-1 and TRBJ1-1; weak D call: TRBD1 (5 bases). Per the germline V gene, CDR1 is MNHNS and CDR2 is SASEGT. This CDR3 comprises 12 residues. Trimming cost V 7 bases and J 9 bases, with 15 bases left between them. The CDR3 here is CASIEGMGQAFF. For the CDR3, the DNA is TGTGCCAGCATAGAAGGTATGGGGCAAGCTTTCTTT.

The CDR3 is CASSDDRDGWTQYF. In DNA form, the CDR3 reads TGTGCCAGCAGTGATGACAGGGACGGGTGGACCCAGTACTTC. The chain employs TRBV25-1 and TRBJ2-5, with 7 bases identical to TRBD1. The CDR3 loop spans 14 amino acids. Germline CDR1 is MGHDK and CDR2 is SYGVNS. J lost 7 bases, V lost 3 bases, and 8 bases had no gene match.

The V call is TRBV4-1, the J call TRBJ2-5, with D perhaps matching TRBD1 (6 bases). The CDR3 sequence is 14 residues long. V was cut by 0 bases and J by 4 bases, with 9 bases left in between. Germline values: CDR1 MGHRA, CDR2 YSYEKL. The CDR3 sequence: CASSQDGRGETQYF. As DNA, the CDR3 is TGCGCCAGCAGCCAAGATGGCAGGGGAGAGACCCAGTACTTC.

This clone occurred once. V gene TRBV18 combines with J gene TRBJ2-3; D not resolved. V shed 0 bases and J shed 1 base, with 5 bases lying between them. This CDR3 region has 14 residues. Germline CDR1 is KGHSH and CDR2 is LQKENI. The CDR3 protein is CASSPPFGTDTQYF. As DNA, the CDR3 is TGTGCCAGCTCACCACCGTTCGGCACAGATACGCAGTATTTT.

The chain carries TRBV2 and TRBJ2-3; D perhaps matches TRBD1 (6 bases). The CDR3 loop spans 12 amino acids. Trimming removed 4 bases from V and 8 bases from J, with 10 bases in between. The V gene's germline CDR1 is SNHLY and CDR2 FYNNEI. The CDR3 nucleotides read TGTGCCAGCAGTGTAAAAGGGGGTACGCAGTATTTT. The encoded protein is CASSVKGGTQYF.

The V gene is TRBV5-1, the J gene TRBJ1-3; possibly TRBD1 for D (5 bases). Germline assignment: CDR1 SGHRS and CDR2 YFSETQ. V lost 0 bases to trimming and J lost 3 bases, with 16 bases between them. The CDR3 has 17 residues. The CDR3 is CASSLDPRGTVGNTIYF. The CDR3 nucleotides read TGCGCCAGCAGCTTGGATCCGCGGGGGACGGTTGGAAACACCATATATTTT.

This clone has a single count. The chain carries TRBV7-2 and TRBJ2-7; no firm D call. The germline V gene encodes CDR1 SGHTA and CDR2 FQGNSA. The CDR3 has 18 residues. The V and J ends lost 3 bases and 0 bases respectively, with 21 bases between them. CDR3 amino acids: CASSFALGSSIDSYEQYF. For the CDR3, the DNA is TGTGCCAGCAGCTTTGCCCTAGGCTCCTCGATTGACTCCTACGAGCAGTACTTC.

The chain joins TRBV7-9 to TRBJ2-3; 10 bases are shared with TRBD2. CDR3 size: 18 residues. Germline-derived CDR1 and CDR2 are SEHNR and FQNEAQ (reference sequence). J gave up 4 bases and V 5 bases, and 15 bases lay outside the gene matches. The CDR3 protein is CASSRLQAGGPSSDTQYF. The CDR3 DNA sequence: TGTGCCAGCAGCAGACTTCAAGCGGGGGGGCCTTCCTCAGATACGCAGTATTTT.

This chain joins TRBV29-1 and TRBJ1-5; unclear D gene. CDR3 length equals 13 residues. The germline gives CDR1 SQVTM, CDR2 ANQGSEA. V was trimmed by 5 bases and J by 0 bases, leaving 8 bases between them. Here the CDR3 reads CSVSKGSNQPQHF. The CDR3 nucleotides are TGCAGCGTTTCAAAGGGTAGCAATCAGCCCCAGCATTTT.